These 4 T cell receptor beta chains originate from one sample sequenced in a study of blood T cell repertoires in COVID-19. Method: immunoSEQ multiplex PCR; TCRdb's copy keeps in-frame clones and lacks some. The sample records around 150,000 clones, roughly 86% being singletons. Source material: peripheral blood. These receptors were obtained from a man between 18 and 35 years old with acute or convalescent COVID-19.

V gene TRBV30 combines with J gene TRBJ1-2; TRBD1 agrees at 9 bases. Germline-derived CDR1 and CDR2 are GTSNPN and SVGIG (reference sequence). This CDR3 spans 15 amino acids. Trimming removed 5 bases from V and 0 bases from J; junction bases left unmatched: 7. DNA of the CDR3: TGTGCCTGGCGGACAGGGGTTTTAGCTAACTATGGCTACACCTTC. Translating gives CAWRTGVLANYGYTF.

The chain carries TRBV30 and TRBJ1-6, with D possibly TRBD1 on 5 matching bases. The CDR3 extends over 14 amino acids. Trimming stripped 4 bases from V and 2 bases from J, with 9 bases between. Germline loops: CDR1 GTSNPN, CDR2 SVGIG (reference sequence). In DNA, the CDR3 is TGTGCCTGGATGGAGGGGCCCTATAATTCACCCCTCCACTTT. Its protein is CAWMEGPYNSPLHF.

The chain combines TRBV5-1 with TRBJ1-1; TRBD1 might be the D (5 bases). The germline gives CDR1 SGHRS, CDR2 YFSETQ. CDR3 length: 13 residues. V lost 4 bases and J 3 bases, leaving 10 bases between the germline ends. The CDR3 sequence: CASSPGQYTEAFF. CDR3 DNA sequence: TGCGCCAGCAGCCCCGGACAATACACTGAAGCTTTCTTT.

The chain combines TRBV29-1 with TRBJ2-7, with 7 bases aligning to TRBD1. CDR3 size: 12 residues. The V gene's germline CDR1 is SQVTM and CDR2 ANQGSEA. V shed 7 bases, J shed 2 bases, and the junction held 5 bases outside the gene matches. The chain's CDR3 is CSAIGGTYEQYF. The CDR3 region has the DNA TGCAGCGCCATAGGGGGCACCTACGAGCAGTACTTC.